This record covers a single TCR beta chain. CDR3 size: 15 residues. V lost 4 bases and J lost 8, with 20 bases in between. From germline, CDR1 is WNHNN and CDR2 SYGVQD (reference sequence). The sample belongs to a study of T cells in narcolepsy. Profiling relied on immunoSEQ multiplex PCR, and the TCRdb table lists in-frame clones only, not all of them. The profile shows under 40,000 clones, roughly 77% of them singletons. The receptor was derived from a human donor with narcolepsy. The genes are TRBV10-1 and TRBJ1-2, with D perhaps matching TRBD1 (6 bases). The material sequenced was CD45RA- memory CD4+ T cells from PBMCs. The CDR3 nucleotides read TGCGCCAGCAGTGGAGGGGGGCGCAGGATTGGAGGCTACACCTTC. It is translated as CASSGGGRRIGGYTF.